These 28 T cell receptor beta chains were sequenced from one sample in a study of technical replicates of blood from a few donors. The repertoire was sequenced with immunoSEQ multiplex PCR; TCRdb's copy has only in-frame clones and lacks some. The repertoire holds approximately 97,000 clones, with approximately 96% as singletons. Sequencing was done on a sample of T cells isolated from PBMCs. All receptors come from a human donor in good health.

The chain joins TRBV28 to TRBJ2-7; TRBD1 aligns across 9 bases. V lost 8 bases to trimming and J lost 5 bases; unmatched junction nucleotides: 4. Germline values: CDR1 MDHEN, CDR2 SYDVKM. CDR3 size: 12 residues. As DNA, the CDR3 is TGTGCCAGCCAGGACAGGGGCCACGAGCAGTACTTC. The encoded protein is CASQDRGHEQYF.

The chain recombines TRBV7-2 with TRBJ2-3; 9 bases agree with TRBD2. The length of the CDR3 is 17 residues. Germline V gene lookup returns CDR1 SGHTA and CDR2 FQGNSA. J was trimmed by 2 bases and V by 1 base; bases with no gene match: 7. DNA for the CDR3: TGTGCCAGCAGCTTAGACGGACTAGCGATCAACACAGATACGCAGTATTTT. Residues: CASSLDGLAINTDTQYF.

The chain is built from TRBV5-5 and TRBJ2-7; TRBD2 aligns across 13 bases. CDR1 SGHKS and CDR2 YYEKEE come from the germline V gene (reference sequence). V was clipped by 4 bases and J by 3 bases; unmatched bases: 7. The CDR3 extends over 16 amino acids. The CDR3 DNA follows: TGTGCCAGCAGCGAGGGGACTAGCGGGAAATACTACGAGCAGTACTTC. It is translated as CASSEGTSGKYYEQYF.

This clone was observed a few times. The V gene is TRBV2, the J gene TRBJ1-1, with 10 positions matching TRBD1. This CDR3 comprises 14 residues. J lost 11 bases, V lost 7 bases, and 13 bases had no gene match. In germline, CDR1 is SNHLY, CDR2 FYNNEI. The CDR3 reads CASTGQGSEIVAFF. The CDR3 nucleotides read TGTGCCAGCACGGGACAGGGGTCTGAGATAGTGGCTTTCTTT. The full variable domain, rest sourced from reference TRBV2 and TRBJ1-1, is EPEVTQTPSHQVTQMGQEVILRCVPISNHLYFYWYRQILGQKVEFLVSFYNNEISEKSEIFDDQFSVERPDGSNFTLKIRSTKLEDSAMYFCASTGQGSEIVAFFGQGTRLTVV.

This sequence joins TRBV11-2 and TRBJ2-7; D gene ambiguous. CDR3 size: 14 residues. V lost 3 bases and J lost 1, with 10 bases in between. Germline V lookup: CDR1 SGHAT, CDR2 FQNNGV. CDR3 sequence: CASSFYSGSYEQYF. CDR3 nucleotides: TGTGCCAGCAGCTTTTATTCAGGTTCCTACGAGCAGTACTTC.

This chain links TRBV6-1 with TRBJ1-2; maybe TRBD1 (5 bases). Germline V CDR1 and CDR2: MNHNS, SASEGT. V lost 2 bases, J lost 5 bases, and 12 bases lay in between. This CDR3 has 14 amino acids. The CDR3 DNA is TGTGCCAGCAGTGAACTTTTACAGGCATATGGCTACACCTTC. This codes for CASSELLQAYGYTF.

The V gene is TRBV6-5, the J gene TRBJ2-7; tentatively, D is TRBD1 (6 bases). This CDR3 contains 13 residues. The ends were cut back, 7 bases at V and 1 base at J, with 11 bases in the middle. Germline CDR1 is MNHEY and CDR2 is SVGAGI. CDR3: CASTEDSSYEQYF. The CDR3 nucleotides read TGTGCCAGCACGGAGGACAGTTCCTACGAGCAGTACTTC.

J is TRBJ2-3 and V is TRBV5-6; TRBD1 is a possible D gene (7 bases). The ends were cut back, 7 bases at V and 4 bases at J, with 10 bases in the middle. The CDR3 sequence is 12 residues long. The germline gives CDR1 SGHDT, CDR2 YYEEEE. The CDR3 coding sequence is TGTGCCAGCGGAGGGGGCGCAGATACGCAGTATTTT. Amino acid sequence: CASGGGADTQYF.

J is TRBJ1-2 and V is TRBV7-6; 8 nucleotides agree with TRBD1. The V gene's germline CDR1 is SGHVS and CDR2 FNYEAQ. This CDR3 is 13 amino acids long. V dropped 5 bases and J dropped 6; count of bases not matched to a gene: 5. CDR3 nucleotides: TGTGCCAGCAGCGGACAGGGATTTGATGGCTACACCTTC. Its translation: CASSGQGFDGYTF.

This rearrangement joins TRBV6-1 to TRBJ2-7; 7 bases align to TRBD1. V lost 0 bases, J lost 7 bases, and 6 bases stayed unmatched. Germline loops: CDR1 MNHNS, CDR2 SASEGT. The CDR3 is made up of 14 amino acids. The CDR3, as DNA: TGTGCCAGCAGTGAAGCGACGTCAGGGGGAGAGCAGTACTTC. Translated, it gives CASSEATSGGEQYF.

This sequence joins TRBV30 and TRBJ1-4, with TRBD1 identical over 9 bases. There are 16 residues in the CDR3. Germline values: CDR1 GTSNPN, CDR2 SVGIG (reference sequence). Trimming removed 2 bases from V and 8 bases from J; junction bases left unmatched: 12. The CDR3: CAWSTPADRGREKLFF. Written as DNA, the CDR3 is TGTGCCTGGAGTACCCCCGCGGACAGGGGACGCGAAAAACTGTTTTTT.

The gene calls are TRBV9 and TRBJ1-4; D remains unclear. V lost 0 bases and J 4 bases, leaving 10 bases between the germline ends. Germline V gene sequence: CDR1 SGDLS, CDR2 YYNGEE. This CDR3 spans 15 amino acids. CDR3 loop: CASSVGRSFNEKLFF. The CDR3 DNA sequence: TGTGCCAGCAGCGTAGGCCGGAGTTTTAATGAAAAACTGTTTTTT.

V gene TRBV5-6 combines with J gene TRBJ1-5, with 7 positions matching TRBD1. CDR3 length: 12 residues. Germline V gene data show CDR1 as SGHDT and CDR2 as YYEEEE. V lost 4 bases to trimming and J lost 7 bases; unmatched junction nucleotides: 2. CDR3 coding DNA: TGTGCCAGCAGCACACAGGGGCAGCCCCAGCATTTT. This codes for CASSTQGQPQHF.

The rearrangement joins TRBV19 to TRBJ2-2; D unclear. V gave up 5 bases and J gave up 0 bases, with 16 bases separating them. Germline V gene data show CDR1 as LNHDA and CDR2 as SQIVND (reference sequence). The length of the CDR3 is 17 residues. The CDR3 spells CASSPPLGRPNTGELFF. Here the CDR3 DNA reads TGTGCCAGTAGTCCACCTCTTGGCAGGCCGAACACCGGGGAGCTGTTTTTT.

The rearrangement uses TRBV9 and TRBJ2-2; 7 nucleotides line up with TRBD1. Germline CDR1 and CDR2: SGDLS and YYNGEE. The CDR3 is made up of 16 amino acids. V trimming: 5 bases; J trimming: 3 bases; junction bases outside the gene matches: 10. CDR3 region: CASSPTGWVHTGELFF. The CDR3 coding sequence is TGTGCCAGCAGTCCGACAGGGTGGGTCCACACCGGGGAGCTGTTTTTT.

The chain recombines TRBV11-2 with TRBJ2-7, with 12 bases identical to TRBD2. V was clipped by 5 bases and J by 1 base; unmatched bases: 6. The germline CDR1 and CDR2 sequences are SGHAT and FQNNGV. This CDR3 spans 16 amino acids. The CDR3 DNA follows: TGTGCCAGCAGCCAAGGACTAGCGGGGCTATCCTACGAGCAGTACTTC. Translated: CASSQGLAGLSYEQYF.

J is TRBJ2-1 and V is TRBV7-2; TRBD2 matches at 9 bases. CDR3 length: 19 residues. Per the germline V gene, CDR1 is SGHTA and CDR2 is FQGNSA. J lost 6 bases, V lost 2 bases, and 17 bases had no gene match. The CDR3 DNA reads TGTGCCAGCAGCTTAAGGGTAGTCCGACGGCGGGAGGGAGGCAATGAGCAGTTCTTC. Translated: CASSLRVVRRREGGNEQFF.

This chain links TRBV29-1 with TRBJ2-1, with unresolved D. The germline CDR1 and CDR2 sequences are SQVTM and ANQGSEA. CDR3 length: 13 amino acids. Trimming took off 0 bases at V and 15 bases at J, with 18 bases between the two ends. The CDR3 region has the DNA TGCAGCGTTGAAGATCTCGTCAGTTGGTACCGGTTCTTC. Its protein is CSVEDLVSWYRFF.

The CDR3 bases are TGCGCCAGCAGCCAAGATCGGGAGAGCGGCTACACCTTC. As protein: CASSQDRESGYTF. V is TRBV4-1 and J is TRBJ1-2, with D hard to call. CDR1 is MGHRA, CDR2 YSYEKL, per germline. This CDR3 has 13 amino acids. Trimming stripped 0 bases from V and 8 bases from J, with 10 bases between.

The chain recombines TRBV6-1 with TRBJ2-1; D may be TRBD1 (5 bases). This CDR3 is 15 amino acids long. Trimming took 2 bases from V and 1 from J, leaving 9 bases between them. The V gene's germline CDR1 is MNHNS and CDR2 SASEGT. DNA for the CDR3: TGTGCCAGCAGTGAAAATAGGGGTTCCTACAATGAGCAGTTCTTC. As protein: CASSENRGSYNEQFF.

This clone was seen once. CDR3 sequence: CASRTDLYTEAFF. For the CDR3, the DNA is TGTGCCAGCAGGACAGACTTGTACACTGAAGCTTTCTTT. The rearrangement links TRBV11-2 to TRBJ1-1; D might be TRBD1 (5 bases). The CDR3 covers 13 residues. Trimming stripped 6 bases from V and 3 bases from J, with 11 bases between. Germline V gene sequence: CDR1 SGHAT, CDR2 FQNNGV.

This chain uses TRBV18 with TRBJ1-1; perhaps TRBD1 as D (6 bases). V was shortened by 3 bases and J by 2 bases, with 13 bases between the two germline ends. Germline CDR1 is KGHSH and CDR2 is LQKENI. The CDR3 totals 15 residues. CDR3 residues: CASSPPGQRNTEAFF. CDR3 sequence (DNA): TGTGCCAGCTCACCGCCCGGACAGCGAAACACTGAAGCTTTCTTT. The whole variable domain, filled in from reference TRBV18 and TRBJ1-1, reads NAGVMQNPRHLVRRRGQEARLRCSPMKGHSHVYWYRQLPEEGLKFMVYLQKENIIDESGMPKERFSAEFPKEGPSILRIQQVVRGDSAAYFCASSPPGQRNTEAFFGQGTRLTVV.

The genes are TRBV5-1 and TRBJ2-3; 7 bases map to TRBD1. The V gene's germline CDR1 is SGHRS and CDR2 YFSETQ. V lost 3 bases to trimming and J lost 1 base; unmatched junction nucleotides: 5. The CDR3 sequence is 15 residues long. The CDR3 nucleotides are TGCGCCAGCAGCTACCGAGGACAGGGCACAGATACGCAGTATTTT. This gives the protein CASSYRGQGTDTQYF.

The chain carries TRBV9 and TRBJ1-1; tentative D call: TRBD1 (6 bases). Trimming removed 3 bases at V and 3 bases at J, with 15 bases between. The CDR3 extends over 15 amino acids. CDR1 SGDLS and CDR2 YYNGEE come from the germline V gene. CDR3 in amino acids: CASSESGVEYTEAFF. As DNA, the CDR3 is TGTGCCAGCAGCGAGTCAGGGGTAGAATACACTGAAGCTTTCTTT.

The chain is built from TRBV7-8 and TRBJ1-2; maybe TRBD1 (6 bases). Germline assignment: CDR1 SGHVS and CDR2 FQNEAQ. The CDR3 spans 13 residues. V lost 1 base and J 8 bases, leaving 11 bases between the germline ends. The CDR3 bases are TGTGCCAGCAGCTTAGACGCAGGGGCGGGCTACACCTTC. Protein sequence: CASSLDAGAGYTF.

The CDR3 protein is CASSFDRGSYNEQFF. The CDR3 region has the DNA TGCGCCAGCAGCTTCGACCGGGGCTCCTACAATGAGCAGTTCTTC. V usage is TRBV5-1 and J usage is TRBJ2-1; a possible D gene is TRBD2 (5 bases). Germline V gene data show CDR1 as SGHRS and CDR2 as YFSETQ. The CDR3 loop spans 15 amino acids. V lost 2 bases and J lost 0, with 9 bases in between. The full variable domain, completed using reference TRBV5-1 and TRBJ2-1, is KAGVTQTPRYLIKTRGQQVTLSCSPISGHRSVSWYQQTPGQGLQFLFEYFSETQRNKGNFPGRFSGRQFSNSRSEMNVSTLELGDSALYLCASSFDRGSYNEQFFGPGTRLTVL.

The rearrangement links TRBV5-4 to TRBJ2-4; D perhaps matches TRBD1 (5 bases). The V end was cut by 3 bases, the J end by 3 bases, with 16 bases between. This CDR3 comprises 16 residues. Germline values: CDR1 SGHNT, CDR2 YYREEE (reference sequence). CDR3 in amino acids: CASSYLALQGKNIQYF. Written as DNA, the CDR3 is TGTGCCAGCAGCTACTTGGCGTTGCAGGGCAAAAACATTCAGTACTTC.

The rearrangement uses TRBV4-1 and TRBJ2-3; D gene unclear. Germline CDR1 and CDR2: MGHRA and YSYEKL. This CDR3 is built from 18 residues. Deletions cut 2 bases from V and 5 bases from J, with 23 bases between. The CDR3 protein is CASSQPKSHGTKIDTQYF. DNA of the CDR3: TGCGCCAGCAGCCAACCCAAATCCCATGGAACTAAAATAGATACGCAGTATTTT.